Listed here are 6 T cell receptor beta chains from one sample, sequenced in a study of human T cells and chemical hapten exposure. Time point in this sample: patch test 2, 6 weeks after DPC sensitization. Treatment indicated: therapeutic diphenylcyclopropenone sensitization with weekly scalp DPC. TCRdb ran MiXCR on the RACE reads and lists one entry per CDR3 protein. The data hold about 89,000 distinct CDR3 sequences, with approximately 9.9% observed a single time. Sequencing used whole blood, obtained in connection with sensitization to the hapten diphenylcyclopropenone (DPC). The source of these receptors is a middle-aged man with alopecia areata. Some clones in this sample may be carry-over from other donors' samples.

This clonotype was seen only a few times. This chain connects TRBV28 to TRBJ2-3; 7 nucleotides match TRBD1. V lost 3 bases and J lost 4; bases outside the gene matches: 10. CDR3 length: 16 amino acids. Per the germline V gene, CDR1 is MDHEN and CDR2 is SYDVKM. CDR3 DNA: TGTGCCAGCAGTTTGTTTATAGGGGGCGGCCCAGATACGCAGTATTTT. The encoded protein is CASSLFIGGGPDTQYF.

This clonotype was observed a handful of times. The rearrangement joins TRBV5-1 to TRBJ2-3, with TRBD1 matching 11 bases. Germline V CDR1 and CDR2: SGHRS, YFSETQ. This CDR3 spans 17 amino acids. Trimming took 2 bases from V and 4 from J; bases not matched to a gene: 9. In nucleotides, the CDR3 is TGCGCCAGCAGCTTTGGACAGGGGGCCCCCCGGGCAGATACGCAGTATTTT. Translating it yields CASSFGQGAPRADTQYF.

The CDR3 is CASSLSQDRSYGYTF. The DNA for the CDR3 is TGTGCCAGTAGTCTAAGCCAGGACAGAAGTTATGGCTACACCTTC. The genes are TRBV19 and TRBJ1-2, with a tentative D call TRBD1 (6 bases). V shed 5 bases and J shed 5 bases, with 18 bases lying between them. Germline V lookup: CDR1 LNHDA, CDR2 SQIVND (reference sequence). This CDR3 has 15 amino acids.

In its sample, this clonotype was seen many times. V and J are TRBV20-1 and TRBJ2-7; D unclear. Trimming stripped 3 bases from V and 0 bases from J, with 9 bases between. This CDR3 has 13 residues. CDR1 is DFQATT, CDR2 SNEGSKA, per germline (reference sequence). CDR3 in DNA: TGCAGTGCTAGGACTTTCAGCTCCTACGAGCAGTACTTC. Residues: CSARTFSSYEQYF.

This clonotype has more than one count but fewer than ten. The V and J genes are TRBV12-3 or TRBV12-4 and TRBJ2-1; 10 bases map to TRBD1. J lost 7 bases, V lost 3 bases, and 3 bases had no gene match. This CDR3 contains 14 residues. The CDR3 DNA reads as TGTGCCAGCAGTTTTGGGGACAGGGGTAATGAGCAGTTCTTC. Protein sequence: CASSFGDRGNEQFF.

At least ten counts were recorded for this clonotype. This chain uses TRBV12-3 or TRBV12-4 with TRBJ2-5; no clear D. V was pared by 6 bases and J by 1 base, with 0 bases between. The CDR3 consists of 10 residues. CDR3 sequence: CASSQETQYF. As DNA, the CDR3 is TGTGCCAGCAGCCAAGAGACCCAGTACTTC.